The present T cell receptor beta chain was sequenced within a study of CD8+ T cells in alopecia areata. Sequencing relied on a cDNA template that was reverse transcribed from extracted RNA. Produced via immunoSEQ multiplex PCR; TCRdb's table is partial and in-frame only. This table has 150,000 to 200,000 clones, around 51% appearing once. Treatment specified: oral pan-JAK inhibitor, 5-10 mg twice daily. This CDR3 is 14 amino acids long. Germline CDR1 and CDR2: SGHRS and YFSETQ. V was trimmed by 1 base and J by 6 bases, leaving 12 bases between them. The material sequenced was CD8+ T cells sorted from blood, taken around week 54, from a patient treated with tofacitinib. The rearrangement joins TRBV5-1 to TRBJ2-3; no firm D call. The clonotype comes from a human donor with alopecia areata. CDR3 nucleotide sequence: TGCGCCAGCAGCTTGCCACCTACCGTGGATACGCAGTATTTT. Translating gives CASSLPPTVDTQYF. Complete variable domain (other parts from reference TRBV5-1 and TRBJ2-3): KAGVTQTPRYLIKTRGQQVTLSCSPISGHRSVSWYQQTPGQGLQFLFEYFSETQRNKGNFPGRFSGRQFSNSRSEMNVSTLELGDSALYLCASSLPPTVDTQYFGPGTRLTVL.